These T cell receptor beta chains were read from a single sample in a study of CD8 T cells in ankylosing spondylitis. TCRdb called the 5' RACE reads again in MiXCR, with one record for every CDR3 protein. The table records 220,000 or so distinct CDR3 sequences, 15% to 20% of them present only once. The sequenced sample was blood, either unsorted or a sorted T cell fraction (not recorded which). These receptors all come from a male donor with ankylosing spondylitis. The conserved cysteine and the conserved F or W are not part of the CDR3 here.

j_call v_call cdr3_length cdr3_aa
TRBJ2-7 TRBV4-1 13 ASSQETESSYEQY
TRBJ2-7 TRBV27 15 ASSLVGLAVSVDEQY
TRBJ2-7 TRBV6-1 13 ASSTRSGTGYEQY
TRBJ1-5 TRBV7-6 13 ASSPSDRGDQPQH
TRBJ2-1 TRBV20-1 13 SAGRLANSYNEQF
TRBJ2-1 TRBV7-2 14 ASSLTLAGGYNEQF
TRBJ2-7 TRBV4-1 14 ASSQGTSGGFYEQY
TRBJ1-4 TRBV27 14 ASSLGATGVYEKLF
TRBJ1-2 TRBV4-1 14 ASSLYPPGKIYGYT
TRBJ2-7 TRBV20-1 13 SARSLAGDSYEQY
TRBJ2-7 TRBV20-1 13 SARETWTFGDEQY
TRBJ2-7 TRBV12-3/TRBV12-4 9 ASSHGHEQY
TRBJ2-1 TRBV12-3/TRBV12-4 14 ASSLVWGSSYNEQF
TRBJ2-1 TRBV27 12 ASSSGSALNEQF
TRBJ1-4 TRBV15 11 ATRTGSNEKLF
TRBJ2-7 TRBV27 11 ASIREDTHEQY
TRBJ1-1 TRBV5-1 11 ASSYLGDTEAF
TRBJ2-6 TRBV6-8 12 ARPTPSGANVLT
TRBJ2-3 TRBV21-1 15 ASSKGETGAGSDTQY
TRBJ1-1 TRBV27 11 ATRDGLNTEAF
TRBJ2-7 TRBV27 11 ASSFPGAGEQY
TRBJ2-2 TRBV10-2 12 ASGDRVDTGELF